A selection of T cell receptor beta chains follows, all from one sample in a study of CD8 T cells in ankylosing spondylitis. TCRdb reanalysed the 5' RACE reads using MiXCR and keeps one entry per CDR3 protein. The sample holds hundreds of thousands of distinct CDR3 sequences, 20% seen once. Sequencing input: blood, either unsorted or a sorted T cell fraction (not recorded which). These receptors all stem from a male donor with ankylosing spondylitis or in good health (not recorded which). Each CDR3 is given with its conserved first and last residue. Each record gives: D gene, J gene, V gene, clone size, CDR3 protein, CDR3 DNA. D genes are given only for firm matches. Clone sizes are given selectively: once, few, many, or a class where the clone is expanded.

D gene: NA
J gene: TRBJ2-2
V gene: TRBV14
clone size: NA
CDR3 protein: CASSPTMARGRNTGELFF
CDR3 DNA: TGTGCCAGCAGCCCTACCATGGCAAGGGGGAGGAACACCGGGGAGCTGTTTTTT

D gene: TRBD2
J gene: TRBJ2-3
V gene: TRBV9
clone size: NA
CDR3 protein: CASSVGTSGPDTQYF
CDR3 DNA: TGTGCCAGCAGCGTAGGGACTAGCGGGCCAGATACGCAGTATTTT

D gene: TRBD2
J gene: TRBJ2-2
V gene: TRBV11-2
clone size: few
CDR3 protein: CASSSRLAGETNTGELFF
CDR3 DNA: TGTGCCAGCAGCTCAAGACTAGCGGGGGAGACAAACACCGGGGAGCTGTTTTTT

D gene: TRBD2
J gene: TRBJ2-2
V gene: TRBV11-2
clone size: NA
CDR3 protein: CASSRPPPSGYNTGELFF
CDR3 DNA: TGTGCCAGCAGTCGTCCCCCACCTAGCGGGTATAACACCGGGGAGCTGTTTTTT

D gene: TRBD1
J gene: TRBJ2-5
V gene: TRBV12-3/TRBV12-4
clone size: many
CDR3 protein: CASSLRQGYQETQYF
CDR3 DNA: TGTGCCAGCAGTTTGCGACAGGGATACCAAGAGACCCAGTACTTC

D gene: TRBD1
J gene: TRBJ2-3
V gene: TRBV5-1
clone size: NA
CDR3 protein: CASSSQGASADTQYF
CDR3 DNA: TGCGCCAGCAGCTCACAGGGGGCGAGCGCAGATACGCAGTATTTT

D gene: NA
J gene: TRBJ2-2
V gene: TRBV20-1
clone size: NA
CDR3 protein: CSARGFRVGELFF
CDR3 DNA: TGCAGTGCTAGAGGTTTTCGGGTCGGGGAGCTGTTTTTT

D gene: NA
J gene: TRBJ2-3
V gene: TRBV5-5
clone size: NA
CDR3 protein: CASSYPSSTDTQYF
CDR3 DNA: TGTGCCAGCAGCTACCCGAGTAGCACAGATACGCAGTATTTT

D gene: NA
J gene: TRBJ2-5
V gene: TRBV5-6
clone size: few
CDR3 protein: CASSPDTSETQYF
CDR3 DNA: TGTGCCAGCAGTCCCGACACAAGCGAGACCCAGTACTTC

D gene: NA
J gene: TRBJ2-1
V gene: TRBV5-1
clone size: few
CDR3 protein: CASSGVYEQFF
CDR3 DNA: TGCGCCAGCAGCGGCGTCTATGAGCAGTTCTTC

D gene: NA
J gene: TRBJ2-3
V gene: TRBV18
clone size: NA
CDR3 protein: CAISPRLSTGTDTQYF
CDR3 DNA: TGTGCCATCTCACCACGACTTTCTACAGGGACAGATACGCAGTATTTT

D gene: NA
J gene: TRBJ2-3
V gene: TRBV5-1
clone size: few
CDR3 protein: CASSSGPPGDTQYF
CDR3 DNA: TGCGCCAGCAGCTCTGGGCCGCCGGGAGATACGCAGTATTTT

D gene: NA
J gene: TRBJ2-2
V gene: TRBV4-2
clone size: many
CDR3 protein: CASSQETRVGGTGELFF
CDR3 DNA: TGTGCCAGCAGCCAAGAAACGCGGGTTGGGGGCACCGGGGAGCTGTTTTTT

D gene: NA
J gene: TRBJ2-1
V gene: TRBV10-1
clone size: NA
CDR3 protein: CASSDRQASYNEQFF
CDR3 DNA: TGCGCCAGCAGTGACAGACAGGCTTCCTACAATGAGCAGTTCTTC

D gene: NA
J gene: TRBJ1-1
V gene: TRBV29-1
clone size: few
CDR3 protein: CSVRGVTEAFF
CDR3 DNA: TGCAGCGTTCGGGGGGTCACTGAAGCTTTCTTT

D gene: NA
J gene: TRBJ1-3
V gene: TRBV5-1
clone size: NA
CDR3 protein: CASSLGTFSSGNTIYF
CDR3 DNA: TGCGCCAGCAGCTTGGGGACTTTCAGCTCTGGAAACACCATATATTTT

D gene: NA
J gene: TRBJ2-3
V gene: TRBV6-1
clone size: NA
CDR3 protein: CASSPGQIYYTDTQYF
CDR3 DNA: TGTGCCAGCAGTCCCGGACAGATATATTACACAGATACGCAGTATTTT

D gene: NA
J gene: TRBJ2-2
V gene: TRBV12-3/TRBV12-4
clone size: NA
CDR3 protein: CASSSGENTWELFF
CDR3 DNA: TGTGCCAGCAGTTCAGGGGAGAACACCTGGGAGCTGTTTTTT

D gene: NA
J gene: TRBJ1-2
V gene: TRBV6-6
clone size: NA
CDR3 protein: CASGGRIYGYTF
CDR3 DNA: TGTGCCAGCGGGGGGCGGATCTATGGCTACACCTTC

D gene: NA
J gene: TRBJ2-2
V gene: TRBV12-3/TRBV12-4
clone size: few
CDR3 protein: CASSTAQGAGELFF
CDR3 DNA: TGTGCCAGCAGTACCGCGCAGGGCGCCGGGGAGCTGTTTTTT

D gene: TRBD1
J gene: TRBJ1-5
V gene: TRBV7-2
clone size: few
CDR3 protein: CASSPGTAYQPQHF
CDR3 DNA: TGTGCCAGCAGCCCCGGGACAGCTTATCAGCCCCAGCATTTT

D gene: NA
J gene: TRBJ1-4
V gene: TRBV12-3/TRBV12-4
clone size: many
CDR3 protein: CASRLMTAEKLFF
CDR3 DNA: TGTGCCAGCAGGCTTATGACAGCTGAAAAACTGTTTTTT

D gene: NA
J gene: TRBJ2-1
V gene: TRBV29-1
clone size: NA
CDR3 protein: CSVDIAGGDNEQFF
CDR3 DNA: TGCAGCGTTGATATAGCAGGGGGGGACAATGAGCAGTTCTTC